This T cell receptor beta chain was captured by sequencing in a study of Ad26.COV2.S vaccination and SARS-CoV-2 variants. Study details: The study gave Ad26.COV2.S intramuscularly, once or twice 56 days apart.

Sequencing was performed with immunoSEQ multiplex PCR; in TCRdb, only in-frame clones are kept and a portion is missing. This sample has about 240,000 clones, with approximately 90% found just once. Treatment of the sample: some 19 received Ad26.COV2.S at low or high dose, single or two shots; roughly 5 received placebo; per-sample allocation not given. All samples were drawn on day 63, counting from the first vaccine or placebo injection. The CDR3 sequence is 13 residues long. Germline V lookup: CDR1 ENHRY, CDR2 SYGVKD. The trim removed 6 bases at V and 3 bases at J, leaving 5 bases unmatched. This chain links TRBV10-3 with TRBJ2-7, with 7 positions matching TRBD1. The clonotype was recovered from a person aged 18 to 59 who received the Ad26.COV2.S COVID-19 vaccine or a placebo. Sequenced material: peripheral blood, taken in a trial of Ad26.COV2.S vaccine versus placebo. CDR3 residues: CAISRQGIYEQYF. The CDR3 nucleotides are TGTGCCATCAGCCGACAGGGAATCTACGAGCAGTACTTC.